This T cell receptor (beta chain) comes out of a study of radiation and T cells in renal cell carcinoma (dated by TCRdb to 2018 to 2020). With regard to the full study: Samples were obtained from a clinical trial, in which 15 Gy stereotactic body radiation therapy was delivered to primary renal cell carcinomas and nephrectomy was performed 4 weeks later. Across all 50 or so samples, under 5,000,000 unique CDR3 nucleotide sequences encoding 2 million to 3 million unique CDR3 amino acid sequences were identified. A total of 50 or so samples underwent TCR beta sequencing, made up of 26 tumors and around 27 peripheral blood samples. The research as a whole found: Because pretreatment tumor biopsies were not available, the study could not determine whether clonotypes were already present within the tumor at baseline. With a single-armed trial design, the study had no way to address how radiation dose or scheduling affects the TCR repertoire. Dynamics of the blood repertoire were not tracked past 4 weeks after treatment. An increase in top tumor clonotypes in blood was observed from baseline to 2 weeks post-radiation, followed by contraction by 4 weeks, which was taken to suggest transient expansion of tumor-resident clones.

The time point label for this specimen denotes: baseline pretreatment blood. The treatment or condition label for this specimen denotes: 15 Gy SBRT to primary tumor, nephrectomy 4 weeks later. Serial peripheral blood from radiation-treated patients was sampled at baseline, 2 weeks and 4 weeks after SBRT to track tumor-enriched clonotypes. Every patient had renal cell carcinoma of clear cell pathology. The QIAamp DNA Blood Mini Kit (Qiagen) was used to prepare genomic DNA for TCR sequencing. Samples were included in the analyses only if all quality control checks were passed. Following the manufacturer's recommendations, the immunoSEQ kit was used to generate TCR beta libraries from genomic DNA. To prepare libraries, a first multiplex PCR with proprietary primers was run, followed by a second PCR that added unique barcodes, and a bead cleanup was done after each round. Each sample batch included a kit-provided positive control reaction and a negative control reaction. The final libraries underwent checking on an Agilent 4200 TapeStation D1000 ScreenTape, volumetric pooling, and quantification by qPCR. Sequencing was performed on an Illumina NextSeq500 with a MidOutput 150-cycle cartridge, and 156 Read1 and 15 Index1 cycles were run with kit custom primers. The pooled library was loaded at approximately 0.92 pM with roughly 19% PhiX control spiked in. The published analysis was carried out like this. Vendor-processed data were analyzed in R, with a clonotype defined as all T cells sharing the same CDR3 nucleotide sequence. In the clone abundance analyses, frequencies in each sample were normalized to that sample's 10,000 most abundant clones. Public T cell clones, which averaged fewer than five per sample, were removed prior to analysis. Tumor-enriched clonotypes and baseline blood-enriched clonotypes were defined as those with an abundance difference of at least 32-fold between compartments. A beta-binomial differential abundance model was used to identify clonotypes that expanded or contracted between blood time points. Similarity between tumor and blood repertoires was quantified using the Baroni-Urbani and Buser coefficient, and groups were compared with two-tailed Wilcoxon tests in R. The immuneACCESS repertoire file appears here via TCRdb, limited to in-frame rearrangements. These files lack a portion of the clones; in checked studies, under half of the deficit traces to unresolved V genes, and the cause of the others is not known. The DNA gave D and trimming, while V, J and clone size come from that table. Within this sample are 100,000 to 150,000 clones, with around 84% of them counted one time only. About 2.9% of the sample comes from the top ten.

V trim: 4 bases; J trim: 0 bases; unmatched bases: 7. The CDR1 and CDR2 encoded by the germline V gene (reference sequence) are MNHEY and SMNVEV. Including cysteine and phenylalanine, the CDR3 has 17 amino acids. Only the CDR3 part of the read is kept: 51 bases, read in frame from the first base. As to this clone: This clone's antigen is unknown. Within one base of it there is no much larger clone, and no base qualities were kept.

The TCR comes from a woman aged 55-70 years with renal cell carcinoma. Sequenced material: blood, taken from a patient whose treatment included radiotherapy and nephrectomy. The sequence joins TRBV27 to TRBJ1-3, with 9 central nucleotides matching TRBD1. This receptor carries the CDR3 CASSWTGEMSSGNTIYF. The nucleotide sequence is given as TGTGCCAGCAGTTGGACAGGGGAGATGAGCTCTGGAAACACCATATATTTT.